The TCR beta chain under discussion was sequenced for a study of T-cell reconstitution after alpha-beta-depleted transplantation in children. In germline, CDR1 is DFQATT, CDR2 SNEGSKA (reference sequence). The CDR3 consists of 12 residues. J gave up 13 bases and V 3 bases, and 7 bases lay outside the gene matches. The TCRbeta library was prepared with unique molecular identifiers. TCRdb processed the PCR reads anew with MiXCR; each CDR3 protein has one entry. Seen here are 200,000 to 250,000 distinct CDR3 sequences, more than 10% observed once, and the top ten hold around 2.8%. With respect to this clonotype: A much larger clonotype is one base distant, so this may be a read error.

This chain connects TRBV20-1 to TRBJ2-1; 9 positions agree with TRBD2. The receptor's source is a human donor who donated a stem cell graft to a child with acute lymphoblastic leukemia. The specimen was PBMCs from the stem cell graft donor, collected from the stem cell graft. The CDR3 sequence: CSASILAGIQFF. DNA of the CDR3: TGCAGTGCTAGTATTCTAGCGGGAATACAGTTCTTC.